The clone carrying this T cell receptor (beta chain) was detected ten times or more. Its antigen remains unknown. This entry is derived from a study of neurological immune-mediated disorders. Study findings and constraints: Phylogenetic grouping assigned the repertoires of 18 of 34 multiple sclerosis patients to a single related-CDR3 cluster, which may represent a signature.

With 10-nucleotide random UMIs included, cDNA was synthesized by 5'RACE. Over 190 million TCR-beta sequences, together covering 15-18 subjects, were produced by every individual sequencing run that was carried out. TCRdb reprocessed the 5' RACE reads via MiXCR and lists one record per CDR3 protein. Of tens of thousands of distinct CDR3 sequences in the sample, less than 5.5% were seen once. This CDR3 spans 12 amino acids. V gave up 6 bases and J gave up 6 bases, with 13 bases separating them. The germline gives CDR1 DFQATT, CDR2 SNEGSKA (reference sequence). This receptor was taken from a man between 18 and 29 years old with multiple sclerosis. The rearrangement links TRBV20-1 to TRBJ2-3; a weak D match, TRBD1 (6 bases). Input material: PBMCs. CDR3 sequence reads: CSASPTGDTQYF. The CDR3 nucleotides are TGCAGTGCCTCCCCTACAGGGGATACGCAGTATTTT.